This T cell receptor beta chain derives from a study of cytomegalovirus exposure and HLA in healthy donors. The PCR used 60 Vbeta and 13 Jbeta primers. TCRdb keeps only in-frame clones here, not all; method: immunoSEQ multiplex PCR. Altogether approximately 160,000 clones are present, 65% to 70% being singletons, with the ten largest covering 4.5%. This clone was detected a few times. The sample consisted of PBMCs. This sequence was found in a woman aged 18-29 years in good health and CMV-seropositive.

The CDR3: CASITQGTRTEAFF. The CDR3 DNA follows: TGTGCCAGCATTACACAGGGAACTCGTACTGAAGCTTTCTTT. The gene calls are TRBV6-6 and TRBJ1-1, with D possibly matching TRBD1 (6 bases). Germline V CDR1 and CDR2: MNHNY, SVGAGI (reference sequence). The CDR3 contains 14 residues. Trimming removed 7 bases at V and 5 bases at J, with 17 bases between.